The T cell receptor beta chain under discussion was sequenced for a study of blood T cell repertoires in COVID-19. The overall study: Collection of acute and convalescent COVID-19 samples took place in the United States, Italy and Spain.

The CDR3 spans 15 residues. Trimming took off 5 bases at V and 5 bases at J, with 16 bases between the two ends. The germline V gene encodes CDR1 SGHAT and CDR2 FQDESV (reference sequence). Method: immunoSEQ multiplex PCR; TCRdb's copy keeps in-frame clones and lacks some. Of 100,000 to 140,000 clones in the sample, just over 90% are singletons; the top ten hold over 1%. The sequence derives from a woman aged 25 to 39 with acute or convalescent COVID-19. The chain links TRBV11-1 to TRBJ2-1; D might be TRBD1 (6 bases). Material: peripheral blood. CDR3 amino acids: CASSLTGTRDNEQFF. The CDR3, as DNA: TGTGCCAGCAGCCTAACAGGGACGAGAGACAATGAGCAGTTCTTC.